This T cell receptor beta chain is drawn from a study of blood T cells in healthy people across ages. General observations from the study: From one million sequenced T cells, diversity estimates were lower bounds.

This clonotype was counted a few times. Antigen specificity is unknown. The length of the CDR3 is 14 residues. V was shortened by 0 bases and J by 4 bases, with 10 bases between the two germline ends. Germline loops: CDR1 DFQATT, CDR2 SNEGSKA (reference sequence). For every donor, a draw yielded 8.5 to 10 milliliters of peripheral blood. A second PCR of 7 to 11 cycles used a sample-barcoded 5' primer and a J-beta primer mix. There were at least 3 million CDR3-containing paired-end reads obtained from each sample. Via MiXCR, TCRdb re-called the 5' RACE reads, giving one row per CDR3 protein. The table shows 1.6 million or so distinct CDR3 sequences, with about 35% occurring only once.

The chain joins TRBV20-1 to TRBJ2-1, with D hard to call. This sequence originates from a woman under 40 in good health. The material sequenced was blood. The CDR3 nucleotides read TGCAGTGCTAGAGATCGCCTGCATTACAATGAGCAGTTCTTC. It translates to CSARDRLHYNEQFF.